This T cell receptor beta chain was obtained from a study of T cell therapy after organ transplantation. To note about this clone: Its target is unknown.

The CDR3 length is 15 residues. The germline gives CDR1 MGHRA, CDR2 YSYEKL. V lost 3 bases and J lost 4; bases outside the gene matches: 6. The assay was immunoSEQ multiplex PCR, and TCRdb's table has in-frame clones only and misses some. The sample holds 15,000 to 20,000 clones, over 75% seen once. The time point here: 4-8 weeks after completion of therapy. This clonotype was sampled from a human patient who had received a solid organ transplant and had CMV disease. The T cells may come from the graft donor. V gene TRBV4-1 combines with J gene TRBJ1-2, with 9 bases fitting TRBD1. The source was CD8+ T cells from blood, collected after autologous CMV-specific T cell therapy. CDR3 region: CASSQVGQGTYGYTF. The CDR3 region has the DNA TGCGCCAGCAGCCAGGTCGGACAGGGGACCTATGGCTACACCTTC.